This T cell receptor (beta chain) was sequenced during a study of blood T cell repertoires in COVID-19 (dated by TCRdb to between 2020 and 2021). Concerning the study at large: Samples from collaborators originated in the United States, Italy and Spain and spanned both the acute and convalescent phases of COVID-19. The material from the prospective study consisted of cDNA or gDNA derived from T cells, B-cell-depleted T cells, or PBMCs. Deeply sampled blood TCRbeta repertoires from subjects exposed to, actively infected with, or recovered from COVID-19 were included in the dataset. The repertoires were released in a freely available public database intended as a resource for research on the immune response to SARS-CoV-2. Samples were obtained from the ongoing ImmuneRACE study (first 160 participants) and from about 1,300 subjects provided by 6 global collaborators. The sample metadata nearly always contained a de-identified subject ID, COVID-19 status, age in years and sex. Where HLA class I and class II types were available, the types were taken from metadata supplied by the sample provider, not from assay-based typing.

Summary of the overall study and its limitations: How much clinical and demographic metadata was included differed by source and by participant, and the metadata was provided uncurated.

The CDR3 has 15 amino acids, counting the end cysteine and phenylalanine. The read is trimmed to its CDR3 DNA, 45 bases read in frame from base 1. V is clipped by 6 bases and J by 3 bases, and the sequence between their germline boundaries is 16 bases long. CDR1 and CDR2, looked up from the germline V gene, are SNHLY and FYNNEI. The immunoSEQ Assay, a bias-controlled multiplex PCR, was used to amplify TCRbeta CDR3 regions from genomic DNA. The authors' analysis ran thus. The number of nucleated cells in each sample was estimated from the amplification of reference gene primers within the assay. To quantify the absolute abundance of each unique TCRbeta CDR3 rearrangement, sequence reads were collapsed and filtered. Productive Simpson clonality was computed per sample as the square root of Simpson's diversity index over productive rearrangements. TCRdb re-hosts the immuneACCESS table, in-frame sequences only. Its copies lack some clones; in the studies checked, an unresolved V gene accounts for under half of them, and the cause for the rest is not known. V and J calls and clone size are copied from that table; D and trimming were computed from the DNA. The sample table lists 50,000 to 60,000 clones, about nine tenths of them with a count of one. The ten largest clones capture under 8.5% of the sample.

Whole blood was collected in K2EDTA tubes by collaborating institutions according to the institutions' own protocols. For TCRbeta analysis, collaborators shipped samples in one of three forms: frozen whole blood, isolated PBMCs, or DNA extracted from either of those sample types. A word on this clone: Its antigen has not been determined. No base quality information exists; no much larger clone differs at one position.

The source is a man aged 55-75 years with active COVID-19. The sequenced sample consisted of peripheral blood. The chain is encoded by TRBV2 joined to TRBJ2-3; matching of 7 bases hints at TRBD2 as the D gene. CDR3 reads: CASSVLGGGTDTQYF. The sequence in DNA is TGTGCCAGCAGCGTTTTAGGGGGGGGGACAGATACGCAGTATTTT. Extended through the reference TRBV2 and TRBJ2-3 proteins, this CDR3 yields the full variable domain: EPEVTQTPSHQVTQMGQEVILRCVPISNHLYFYWYRQILGQKVEFLVSFYNNEISEKSEIFDDQFSVERPDGSNFTLKIRSTKLEDSAMYFCASSVLGGGTDTQYFGPGTRLTVL.